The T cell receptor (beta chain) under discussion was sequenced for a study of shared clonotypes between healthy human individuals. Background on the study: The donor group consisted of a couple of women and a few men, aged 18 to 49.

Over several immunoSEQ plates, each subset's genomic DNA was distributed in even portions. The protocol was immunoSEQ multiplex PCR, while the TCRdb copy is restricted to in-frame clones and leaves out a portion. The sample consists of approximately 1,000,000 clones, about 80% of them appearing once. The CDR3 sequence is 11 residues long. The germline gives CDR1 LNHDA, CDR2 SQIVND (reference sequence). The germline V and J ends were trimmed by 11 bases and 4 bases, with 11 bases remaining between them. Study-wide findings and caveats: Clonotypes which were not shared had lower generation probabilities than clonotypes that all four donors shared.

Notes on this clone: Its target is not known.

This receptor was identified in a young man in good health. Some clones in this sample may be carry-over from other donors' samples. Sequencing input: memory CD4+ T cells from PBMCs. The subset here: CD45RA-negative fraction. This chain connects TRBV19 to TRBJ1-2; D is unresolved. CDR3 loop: CAGIRVYGYTF. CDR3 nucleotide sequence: TGTGCCGGAATTAGGGTCTATGGCTACACCTTC. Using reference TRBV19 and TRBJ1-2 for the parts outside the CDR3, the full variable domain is DGGITQSPKYLFRKEGQNVTLSCEQNLNHDAMYWYRQDPGQGLRLIYYSQIVNDFQKGDIAEGYSVSREKKESFPLTVTSAQKNPTAFYLCAGIRVYGYTFGSGTRLTVV.